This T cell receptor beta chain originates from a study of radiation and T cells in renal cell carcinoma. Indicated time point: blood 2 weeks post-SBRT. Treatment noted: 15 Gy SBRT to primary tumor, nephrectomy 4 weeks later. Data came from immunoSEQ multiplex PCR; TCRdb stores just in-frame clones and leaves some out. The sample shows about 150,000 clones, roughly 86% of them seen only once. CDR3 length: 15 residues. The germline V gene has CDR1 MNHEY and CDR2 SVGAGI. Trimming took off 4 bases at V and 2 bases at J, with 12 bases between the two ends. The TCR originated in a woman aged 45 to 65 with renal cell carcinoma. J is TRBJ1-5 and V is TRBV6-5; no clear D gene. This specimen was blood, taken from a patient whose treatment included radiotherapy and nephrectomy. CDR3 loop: CASSSGEWRNQPQHF. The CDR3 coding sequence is TGTGCCAGCAGTTCCGGGGAATGGCGCAATCAGCCCCAGCATTTT.